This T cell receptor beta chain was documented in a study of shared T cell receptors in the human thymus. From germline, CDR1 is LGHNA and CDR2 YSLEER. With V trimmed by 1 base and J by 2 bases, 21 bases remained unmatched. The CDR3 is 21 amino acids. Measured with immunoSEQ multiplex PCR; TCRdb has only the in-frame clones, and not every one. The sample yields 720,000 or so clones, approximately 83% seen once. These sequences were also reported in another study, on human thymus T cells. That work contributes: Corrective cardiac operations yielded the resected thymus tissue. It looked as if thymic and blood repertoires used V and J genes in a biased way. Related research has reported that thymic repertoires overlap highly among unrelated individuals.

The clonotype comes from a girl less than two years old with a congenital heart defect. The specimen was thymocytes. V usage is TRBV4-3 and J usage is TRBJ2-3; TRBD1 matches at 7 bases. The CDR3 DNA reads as TGCGCCAGCAGCCAAGGGTACGACGAGGGAAAAGCAGGACAGGACACAGATACGCAGTATTTT. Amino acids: CASSQGYDEGKAGQDTDTQYF.